The entry below describes one T cell receptor beta chain. This entry comes from a study of blood T cells in healthy people across ages. About the research overall: When template switching was applied, about one barcoded beta molecule was captured per two T cells.

Germline lookup yields CDR1 ENHRY and CDR2 SYGVKD. V gave up 3 bases and J gave up 1 base; unmatched junction bases: 4. The CDR3 loop spans 16 amino acids. The second PCR ran about 6 to 11 cycles with a sample-barcoded 5' primer and J-beta primers. Each cDNA molecule was tagged by a template-switch adaptor with 12 random nucleotides. TCRdb analysed the 5' RACE reads with MiXCR anew, one entry per CDR3 protein. There are roughly 1,800,000 distinct CDR3 sequences in the sample; 40% to 55% occur only once, and approximately 2.1% lies in the top ten. Those donating, healthy Caucasian individuals from Russia, were aged roughly 6 to 100. They isolated at least 6.5 million PBMCs from each sample.

The sequence came from a woman aged 40 to 50 in good health. The rearrangement uses TRBV10-3 and TRBJ2-3, with 10 nucleotides matching TRBD2. The source material was blood. The CDR3 coding sequence is TGTGCCATCAGTGACCTCCTAGCGGGGGGCACAGATACGCAGTATTTT. Translating it yields CAISDLLAGGTDTQYF.